These 20 T cell receptor beta chains share one sample of origin, sequenced in a study of blood T cell repertoires in COVID-19. Assay used: immunoSEQ multiplex PCR; TCRdb lists only in-frame clones, some missing. This table holds about 200,000 clones, 80% to 90% found once. The sample was peripheral blood. All receptors come from a human donor with active or convalescent COVID-19. The donor label of this sample is uncertain.

CDR3 sequence: CAIRSGHNNQPQHF. CDR3 sequence (DNA): TGTGCTATTCGGTCCGGACACAACAATCAGCCCCAGCATTTT. V usage is TRBV28 and J usage is TRBJ1-5, with D possibly being TRBD1 (5 bases). Per the germline V gene, CDR1 is MDHEN and CDR2 is SYDVKM. The CDR3 covers 14 residues.

This clone was seen once. CDR3 in amino acids: CASSDSLAGVETQYF. The CDR3 DNA reads TGTGCCAGCAGCGATTCTCTGGCAGGGGTGGAGACCCAGTACTTC. This rearrangement joins TRBV9 to TRBJ2-5; D might be TRBD1 (6 bases). Germline V gene sequence: CDR1 SGDLS, CDR2 YYNGEE. Trimming pared 3 bases from V and 5 bases from J, leaving 17 bases between. The CDR3 extends over 15 amino acids.

The V gene is TRBV4-1, the J gene TRBJ2-7; 12 bases align to TRBD1. Germline V gene lookup returns CDR1 MGHRA and CDR2 YSYEKL. V trimming: 3 bases; J trimming: 4 bases; junction bases outside the gene matches: 7. This CDR3 has 16 residues. CDR3 region: CASSQGGQGASYEQYF. The CDR3 DNA reads as TGCGCCAGCAGCCAGGGGGGACAGGGGGCCTCGTACGAGCAGTACTTC.

This clone showed up just once. The rearrangement uses TRBV6-2 or TRBV6-3 and TRBJ2-5, with D tentatively TRBD2 (5 bases). The germline CDR1 and CDR2 sequences are MNHEY and SVGEGT. CDR3 size: 14 residues. V shed 6 bases and J shed 5 bases, with 16 bases lying between them. CDR3 DNA sequence: TGTGCCAGCAGGTACCCCCGGGGTGGGGAGACCCAGTACTTC. Amino acids: CASRYPRGGETQYF.

The chain recombines TRBV7-3 with TRBJ2-1; D uncertain. The CDR3 runs to 14 residues. V shed 5 bases and J shed 5 bases, with 13 bases lying between them. Germline-derived CDR1 and CDR2 are SGHTA and FQGTGA. The CDR3 sequence: CASSPSAANNEQFF. The CDR3 coding sequence is TGTGCCAGCAGCCCGTCTGCGGCGAACAATGAGCAGTTCTTC.

The CDR3 here is CASSQVGDKQYF. CDR3 nucleotides: TGTGCCAGCAGCCAAGTGGGGGACAAGCAGTACTTC. J is TRBJ2-7 and V is TRBV4-2; D might be TRBD1 (6 bases). Germline V gene sequence: CDR1 LGHNA, CDR2 YNFKEQ. The CDR3 covers 12 residues. V was pared by 1 base and J by 8 bases, with 9 bases between.

The chain is built from TRBV15 and TRBJ2-5; the D gene is possibly TRBD2 (5 bases). CDR1 is LNHNV, CDR2 YYDKDF, per germline (reference sequence). This CDR3 spans 14 amino acids. V lost 1 base to trimming and J lost 7 bases, with 13 bases between them. The DNA of the CDR3 is TGTGCCACCAGCAGAGGCGACCCCGGAGGGACCCAGTACTTC. This gives the protein CATSRGDPGGTQYF.

The V gene is TRBV7-3, the J gene TRBJ1-2; 8 bases agree with TRBD1. Germline values: CDR1 SGHTA, CDR2 FQGTGA. The CDR3 has 16 amino acids. The junction had 8 bases not matched to a gene; V was cut back by 1 base and J by 4 bases. The CDR3 sequence is CASSLRRGQEAYGYTF. The CDR3 DNA reads as TGTGCCAGCAGCTTAAGGAGGGGACAGGAGGCCTATGGCTACACCTTC.

Of note for this clone: The same CDR3 is also encoded by other DNA sequences in this sample. This chain links TRBV2 with TRBJ2-5, with unresolved D. CDR3 size: 11 residues. Germline CDR1 is SNHLY and CDR2 is FYNNEI. V was pared by 5 bases and J by 5 bases, with 6 bases between. CDR3 coding DNA: TGTGCCAGCAGTTCTGCGGAGACCCAGTACTTC. This sequence encodes CASSSAETQYF.

The J gene is TRBJ2-6, the V gene TRBV11-2; 8 bases agree with TRBD1. Per the germline V gene, CDR1 is SGHAT and CDR2 is FQNNGV. The CDR3 consists of 19 residues. Germline trimming cut 3 bases from V and 0 bases from J; bases unmatched to any gene: 10. CDR3 nucleotides: TGTGCCAGCAGCTTTCCACAGGGGGTCCCCCTCTCTGGGGCCAACGTCCTGACTTTC. Protein product: CASSFPQGVPLSGANVLTF.

The V call is TRBV5-1, the J call TRBJ2-5, with 7 bases matching TRBD1. Germline V lookup: CDR1 SGHRS, CDR2 YFSETQ. Unmatched junction bases numbered 13, after V lost 6 bases and J lost 5 bases. The length of the CDR3 is 15 residues. The CDR3 bases are TGCGCCAGCACTCCCCAAGGGGGCGCCCAGGAGACCCAGTACTTC. This codes for CASTPQGGAQETQYF.

The chain uses TRBV19 and TRBJ2-2, with D tentatively TRBD2 (7 bases). The germline CDR1 and CDR2 sequences are LNHDA and SQIVND (reference sequence). Trimming left V 3 bases short and J 3 bases short, with 11 bases between. The CDR3 runs 15 residues. The CDR3 DNA sequence: TGTGCCAGTAGTATCGGGGGGCACTACACCGGGGAGCTGTTTTTT. This gives the protein CASSIGGHYTGELFF.

V and J are TRBV6-4 and TRBJ2-1; 9 bases fit TRBD2. The CDR3 covers 18 residues. With V trimmed by 3 bases and J by 0 bases, 9 bases remained unmatched. In germline, CDR1 is MRHNA, CDR2 SNTAGT. This CDR3 reads CASSEGGLAGISYNEQFF. DNA for the CDR3: TGTGCCAGCAGTGAGGGGGGGCTAGCGGGGATCTCCTACAATGAGCAGTTCTTC.

This sequence joins TRBV11-2 and TRBJ2-3, with TRBD2 matching 9 bases. The J segment lost 1 base and the V segment lost 1 base, leaving 6 bases of the junction unmatched. CDR3 length: 17 amino acids. The germline CDR1 and CDR2 sequences are SGHAT and FQNNGV. The CDR3 coding sequence is TGTGCCAGCAGCTTAGTTGTTAGCGGGAGTGGCACAGATACGCAGTATTTT. Its protein is CASSLVVSGSGTDTQYF.

V gene TRBV7-2 combines with J gene TRBJ2-3; weak D call: TRBD1 (6 bases). Germline CDR1 SGHTA, CDR2 FQGNSA. The CDR3 extends over 16 amino acids. Trimming shortened V by 3 bases and J by 0 bases, and 13 bases separated the two germline ends. CDR3 nucleotides: TGTGCCAGCAGCTTCCGACAGGTGTCTAGCACAGATACGCAGTATTTT. It codes for CASSFRQVSSTDTQYF.

The chain uses TRBV6-6 and TRBJ2-1, with 8 positions matching TRBD2. The CDR3 has 13 amino acids. Per the germline V gene, CDR1 is MNHNY and CDR2 is SVGAGI (reference sequence). J gave up 9 bases and V 8 bases, and 9 bases lay outside the gene matches. The CDR3 region is CASASGGPGEQFF. In DNA, the CDR3 is TGTGCCAGCGCATCGGGAGGGCCGGGTGAGCAGTTCTTC.

The J gene is TRBJ2-2, the V gene TRBV6-5, with TRBD1 identical over 7 bases. The length of the CDR3 is 14 residues. In germline, CDR1 is MNHEY, CDR2 SVGAGI. J gave up 1 base and V 8 bases, and 4 bases lay outside the gene matches. In DNA form, the CDR3 reads TGTGCCAGCTCACGGGACAGGAACACCGGGGAGCTGTTTTTT. As protein: CASSRDRNTGELFF.

This clone was detected ten times or more. V gene TRBV5-4 combines with J gene TRBJ2-5; 10 nucleotides agree with TRBD2. The length of the CDR3 is 17 residues. CDR1 and CDR2 (germline): SGHNT, YYREEE (reference sequence). With 1 base clipped from V and 1 base from J, the junction kept 7 bases outside the gene matches. The CDR3 here is CASSLFKGTSVQETQYF. In DNA form, the CDR3 reads TGTGCCAGCAGCTTGTTTAAAGGGACTAGCGTCCAAGAGACCCAGTACTTC.

This clone was found many times. The chain couples TRBV7-9 to TRBJ2-7; D might be TRBD1 (6 bases). V lost 2 bases, J lost 6 bases, and 17 bases lay in between. The V gene's germline CDR1 is SEHNR and CDR2 FQNEAQ (reference sequence). CDR3 length equals 15 residues. The CDR3 is CASSLQVRGPREQYF. In DNA form, the CDR3 reads TGTGCCAGCAGCTTACAGGTCAGGGGTCCTCGCGAGCAGTACTTC.

The rearrangement uses TRBV10-3 and TRBJ2-7, with 8 bases fitting TRBD1. The V gene's germline CDR1 is ENHRY and CDR2 SYGVKD. V gave up 7 bases and J gave up 4 bases; unmatched junction bases: 6. This CDR3 comprises 13 residues. The CDR3, as DNA: TGTGCCATCACTGGGACAGGTCAATACGAGCAGTACTTC. Translation: CAITGTGQYEQYF.